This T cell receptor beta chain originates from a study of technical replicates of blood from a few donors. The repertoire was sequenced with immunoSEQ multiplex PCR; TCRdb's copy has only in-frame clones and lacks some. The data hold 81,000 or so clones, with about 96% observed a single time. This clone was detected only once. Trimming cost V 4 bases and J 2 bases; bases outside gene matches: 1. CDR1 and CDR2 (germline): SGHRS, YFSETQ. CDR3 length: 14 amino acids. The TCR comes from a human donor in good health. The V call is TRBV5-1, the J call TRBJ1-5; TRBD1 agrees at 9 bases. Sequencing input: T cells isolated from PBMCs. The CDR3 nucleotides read TGCGCCAGCAGCAGGACAGGGGGCAATCAGCCCCAGCATTTT. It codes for CASSRTGGNQPQHF.